The 27 T cell receptor beta chains given below trace back to one sample, sequenced in a study of T cell responses to AZD1222 COVID-19 vaccine. The protocol was immunoSEQ multiplex PCR, while the TCRdb copy is restricted to in-frame clones and leaves out a portion. The sample has roughly 180,000 clones, approximately 94% seen once. Sequencing used peripheral blood, obtained on day 0 of AZD1222 vaccination. The receptors were sampled from an adult in good health.

This clone has just one count. The CDR3 nucleotides read TGTGCCAGGCGGACAGGGGCAGGGGAGCAGTACTTC. This codes for CARRTGAGEQYF. The chain combines TRBV2 with TRBJ2-7; 9 nucleotides line up with TRBD1. The CDR3 length is 12 residues. The V and J ends lost 9 bases and 7 bases, in that order; junction bases with no gene match: 7. Germline V CDR1 and CDR2: SNHLY, FYNNEI.

The genes are TRBV15 and TRBJ1-2, with D perhaps TRBD1 (5 bases). Germline assignment: CDR1 LNHNV and CDR2 YYDKDF (reference sequence). CDR3 length: 15 residues. Trimming removed 1 base from V and 3 bases from J, with 12 bases in between. Written as DNA, the CDR3 is TGTGCCACCAGCAGAGGAGACAGAAATTACTATGGCTACACCTTC. The encoded protein is CATSRGDRNYYGYTF.

The chain uses TRBV27 and TRBJ2-2; 7 positions match TRBD1. V gave up 11 bases and J gave up 7 bases; unmatched junction bases: 13. CDR1 is MNHEY and CDR2 is SMNVEV in the germline V gene (reference sequence). The CDR3 consists of 14 residues. CDR3: CAARQGWSGGELFF. CDR3 in DNA: TGTGCCGCTAGACAGGGATGGAGCGGCGGGGAGCTGTTTTTT.

This clone showed up just once. The V and J genes are TRBV15 and TRBJ2-3; 8 bases fit TRBD1. Trimming removed 0 bases from V and 0 bases from J; junction bases left unmatched: 2. The CDR3 has 16 residues. CDR1 LNHNV and CDR2 YYDKDF come from the germline V gene (reference sequence). CDR3 nucleotides: TGTGCCACCAGCAGAGAACAGGGGGGTAGCACAGATACGCAGTATTTT. This gives the protein CATSREQGGSTDTQYF.

This chain uses TRBV30 with TRBJ2-1; D not resolved. Germline loops: CDR1 GTSNPN, CDR2 SVGIG (reference sequence). With 3 bases removed from V and 4 bases from J, the gap between germline ends came to 13 bases. This CDR3 has 14 amino acids. The CDR3 spells CAWRADTHYNEQFF. CDR3 sequence (DNA): TGTGCCTGGAGAGCAGACACCCATTACAATGAGCAGTTCTTC.

The chain is built from TRBV25-1 and TRBJ1-1; D gene unclear. The V end lost 2 bases, the J end lost 4 bases, and 11 bases lay between the germline ends. The CDR3 has 14 amino acids. Germline V lookup: CDR1 MGHDK, CDR2 SYGVNS. CDR3 protein: CASSEDRTSTEAFF. CDR3 in DNA: TGTGCCAGCAGTGAAGATAGGACTAGCACTGAAGCTTTCTTT.

In its sample, this clone was seen once. The chain employs TRBV19 and TRBJ1-2; possibly TRBD1 for D (5 bases). The germline V and J ends were trimmed by 2 bases and 6 bases, with 16 bases remaining between them. The CDR3 sequence is 15 residues long. CDR1 LNHDA and CDR2 SQIVND come from the germline V gene (reference sequence). CDR3 sequence: CASSITRTDMNGYTF. CDR3 DNA sequence: TGTGCCAGTAGTATAACCCGGACGGACATGAATGGCTACACCTTC. The full variable domain, its missing parts supplied by reference TRBV19 and TRBJ1-2, is DGGITQSPKYLFRKEGQNVTLSCEQNLNHDAMYWYRQDPGQGLRLIYYSQIVNDFQKGDIAEGYSVSREKKESFPLTVTSAQKNPTAFYLCASSITRTDMNGYTFGSGTRLTVV.

The chain joins TRBV29-1 to TRBJ2-7; D unclear. CDR3 length equals 12 residues. Trimming pared 4 bases from V and 4 bases from J, leaving 11 bases between. Germline loops: CDR1 SQVTM, CDR2 ANQGSEA. CDR3 in amino acids: CSVVADEYEQYF. CDR3 sequence (DNA): TGCAGCGTTGTGGCAGACGAGTACGAGCAGTACTTC.

This clone has only a few counts. The chain has TRBV28 and TRBJ2-7, with a tentative D call TRBD2 (5 bases). V lost 1 base, J lost 0 bases, and 13 bases lay in between. The CDR3 contains 16 residues. From germline, CDR1 is MDHEN and CDR2 SYDVKM. The CDR3 region is CASSLLGATNSYEQYF. The CDR3 DNA reads as TGTGCCAGCAGTTTATTGGGAGCGACTAACTCCTACGAGCAGTACTTC. The full variable domain, its missing parts supplied by reference TRBV28 and TRBJ2-7, is DVKVTQSSRYLVKRTGEKVFLECVQDMDHENMFWYRQDPGLGLRLIYFSYDVKMKEKGDIPEGYSVSREKKERFSLILESASTNQTSMYLCASSLLGATNSYEQYFGPGTRLTVT.

The chain recombines TRBV2 with TRBJ2-3; a weak D match, TRBD2 (6 bases). The CDR3 is 14 amino acids. Germline loops: CDR1 SNHLY, CDR2 FYNNEI. Between the trimmed V and J ends, which lost 8 bases and 0 bases, there was a span of 12 bases. CDR3 coding DNA: TGTGCCAGCGCCGGGACTTATAGCACAGATACGCAGTATTTT. Its protein product is CASAGTYSTDTQYF.

The rearrangement links TRBV2 to TRBJ2-7, with D unclear. Trimming took 0 bases from V and 3 from J, leaving 3 bases between them. This CDR3 is built from 12 residues. Germline CDR1 SNHLY, CDR2 FYNNEI. The CDR3 protein is CASSEANYEQYF. CDR3 nucleotides: TGTGCCAGCAGTGAAGCAAACTACGAGCAGTACTTC.

The V gene is TRBV5-1, the J gene TRBJ2-7; D is unclear. V lost 2 bases and J 6 bases, leaving 9 bases between the germline ends. CDR3 length equals 12 residues. Looked up from germline, CDR1 is SGHRS and CDR2 is YFSETQ. CDR3 residues: CASSLGTAEQYF. CDR3 coding DNA: TGCGCCAGCAGCTTAGGTACAGCCGAGCAGTACTTC.

The V call is TRBV7-9, the J call TRBJ1-4, with D tentatively TRBD1 (5 bases). Trimming removed 1 base at V and 10 bases at J, with 13 bases between. The CDR3 runs 14 residues. The germline V gene has CDR1 SEHNR and CDR2 FQNEAQ (reference sequence). The CDR3: CASSLVPPQGKLFF. The CDR3 nucleotides are TGTGCCAGCAGCTTAGTCCCCCCGCAGGGAAAACTGTTTTTT.

The J gene is TRBJ1-2, the V gene TRBV5-5; 9 bases match TRBD1. The ends lost 4 bases at V and 4 bases at J; junction bases unmatched: 11. Germline-derived CDR1 and CDR2 are SGHKS and YYEKEE (reference sequence). The CDR3 is made up of 16 amino acids. CDR3 residues: CASSREDRGFSYGYTF. CDR3 coding DNA: TGTGCCAGCAGCCGCGAGGACAGGGGTTTTAGCTATGGCTACACCTTC.

V is TRBV4-2 and J is TRBJ1-6, with a possible D match to TRBD1 (5 bases). Trimming removed 4 bases from V and 5 bases from J, with 12 bases in between. Germline values: CDR1 LGHNA, CDR2 YNFKEQ. The CDR3 is made up of 15 amino acids. This CDR3 is CASSRGTENNSPLHF. In DNA form, the CDR3 reads TGTGCCAGCAGCCGCGGGACCGAAAATAATTCACCCCTCCACTTT.

V usage is TRBV5-1 and J usage is TRBJ2-1; TRBD1 aligns across 9 bases. V lost 1 base, J lost 0 bases, and 2 bases stayed unmatched. Germline V gene lookup returns CDR1 SGHRS and CDR2 YFSETQ. This CDR3 spans 16 amino acids. The CDR3 protein is CASSLRTGDSYNEQFF. CDR3 in DNA: TGCGCCAGCAGCTTGAGGACAGGGGACTCCTACAATGAGCAGTTCTTC. Based on the CDR3 plus reference TRBV5-1 and TRBJ2-1, the full variable domain is KAGVTQTPRYLIKTRGQQVTLSCSPISGHRSVSWYQQTPGQGLQFLFEYFSETQRNKGNFPGRFSGRQFSNSRSEMNVSTLELGDSALYLCASSLRTGDSYNEQFFGPGTRLTVL.

The chain has TRBV5-4 and TRBJ1-3, with 7 nucleotides matching TRBD1. The CDR3 is made up of 15 amino acids. Germline V gene sequence: CDR1 SGHNT, CDR2 YYREEE (reference sequence). Unmatched junction bases numbered 8, after V lost 4 bases and J lost 4 bases. Here the CDR3 reads CASSPSTGSGNTIYF. The CDR3 DNA is TGTGCCAGCAGCCCATCGACAGGGTCAGGAAACACCATATATTTT.

In this sample, this clone turned up a few times. Here the CDR3 DNA reads TGTGCCAGCAGACCCCAAAGACAGGGGGCTAGATCACCCCTCCACTTT. Protein: CASRPQRQGARSPLHF. The chain combines TRBV28 with TRBJ1-6, with 10 nucleotides matching TRBD1. The CDR3 extends over 16 amino acids. V lost 6 bases to trimming and J lost 10 bases; unmatched junction nucleotides: 12. Looked up from germline, CDR1 is MDHEN and CDR2 is SYDVKM.

V usage is TRBV27 and J usage is TRBJ2-3; the D gene is possibly TRBD1 (6 bases). This CDR3 is 15 amino acids long. The germline CDR1 and CDR2 sequences are MNHEY and SMNVEV (reference sequence). Trimming cost V 4 bases and J 0 bases, with 11 bases left between them. The CDR3: CASSSDRPSTDTQYF. In nucleotides, the CDR3 is TGTGCCAGCAGTTCGGACAGACCTAGCACAGATACGCAGTATTTT.

Only a few counts were recorded for this clone. The V call is TRBV10-1, the J call TRBJ2-3; 13 bases are shared with TRBD2. CDR3 length equals 15 residues. Germline assignment: CDR1 WNHNN and CDR2 SYGVQD (reference sequence). Unmatched junction bases numbered 6, after V lost 7 bases and J lost 5 bases. The CDR3 DNA reads TGCGCCAGCACCGGACTAGCGGGAGTTGTAGATACGCAGTATTTT. Its translation: CASTGLAGVVDTQYF.

The chain couples TRBV2 to TRBJ2-4, with D possibly being TRBD1 (5 bases). The germline gives CDR1 SNHLY, CDR2 FYNNEI. V was trimmed by 3 bases and J by 1 base, leaving 10 bases between them. The CDR3 loop spans 15 amino acids. The CDR3 coding sequence is TGTGCCAGCAGTGAGTGGGGCGACGCCAAAAACATTCAGTACTTC. This gives the protein CASSEWGDAKNIQYF.

The chain employs TRBV9 and TRBJ2-5, with D perhaps TRBD1 (7 bases). The CDR3 loop spans 14 amino acids. Germline assignment: CDR1 SGDLS and CDR2 YYNGEE. V dropped 2 bases and J dropped 7 bases, with 15 bases sitting between them. The CDR3 sequence is CASSVSDQGGTQYF. CDR3 nucleotide sequence: TGTGCCAGCAGCGTCTCAGACCAGGGGGGGACCCAGTACTTC.

The table lists this clone with a count of one. This chain joins TRBV7-8 and TRBJ1-1, with 8 bases identical to TRBD1. Germline CDR1 and CDR2: SGHVS and FQNEAQ. V was pared by 5 bases and J by 8 bases, with 7 bases of the junction left unmatched. This CDR3 region has 13 residues. CDR3 protein: CASSRTGPSEAFF. The CDR3 DNA reads TGTGCCAGCAGCCGGACAGGGCCTTCGGAAGCTTTCTTT.

This clone was counted between two and nine times. The genes are TRBV20-1 and TRBJ2-7, with D maybe TRBD1 (6 bases). V gave up 3 bases and J gave up 5 bases, with 20 bases separating them. Germline V CDR1 and CDR2: DFQATT, SNEGSKA (reference sequence). The CDR3 sequence is 15 residues long. CDR3 loop: CSASPGASLTHEQYF. For the CDR3, the DNA is TGCAGTGCTAGTCCAGGGGCCTCCCTCACCCACGAGCAGTACTTC.

The chain joins TRBV23-1 to TRBJ1-1, with D unclear. TRBV23-1 is given ORF status, its function remaining uncertain. Between the trimmed V and J ends, which lost 4 bases and 4 bases, there was a span of 1 base. The CDR3 is 10 residues long. The CDR3 region is CASSLTEAFF. For the CDR3, the DNA is TGCGCCAGCAGTCTCACTGAAGCTTTCTTT.

The rearrangement uses TRBV28 and TRBJ2-1; 9 nucleotides agree with TRBD2. The CDR3 is made up of 13 amino acids. Germline trimming cut 5 bases from V and 8 bases from J; bases unmatched to any gene: 4. CDR1 and CDR2 (germline): MDHEN, SYDVKM. CDR3 sequence (DNA): TGTGCCAGCAGTGTTAGCGGGAGAGATGAGCAGTTCTTC. Its translation: CASSVSGRDEQFF.

The rearrangement joins TRBV28 to TRBJ2-7; the match to TRBD2 covers 9 bases. CDR3 length: 15 amino acids. V was pared by 3 bases and J by 6 bases, with 9 bases of the junction left unmatched. CDR1 is MDHEN and CDR2 is SYDVKM in the germline V gene. This CDR3 is CASSFAGGRASEQYF. The CDR3 coding sequence is TGTGCCAGCAGTTTTGCGGGCGGGAGGGCCTCCGAGCAGTACTTC.